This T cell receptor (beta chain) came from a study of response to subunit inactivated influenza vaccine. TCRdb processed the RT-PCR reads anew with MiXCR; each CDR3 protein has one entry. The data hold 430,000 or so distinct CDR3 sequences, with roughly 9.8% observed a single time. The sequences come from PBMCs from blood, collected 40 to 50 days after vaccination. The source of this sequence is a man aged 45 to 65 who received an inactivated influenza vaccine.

The CDR3 protein is CATSIGLYEQYF. Written as DNA, the CDR3 is TGTGCCACCAGTATAGGACTCTACGAGCAGTACTTC. This chain connects TRBV15 to TRBJ2-7, with D possibly being TRBD2 (5 bases). The CDR3 totals 12 residues. CDR1 is LNHNV, CDR2 YYDKDF, per germline (reference sequence). Deletions cut 6 bases from V and 3 bases from J, with 9 bases between.